This record concerns one TCR beta chain sequence. The antigen remains undetermined. Profiling relied on immunoSEQ multiplex PCR, and the TCRdb table lists in-frame clones only, not all of them. The sample lists 60,000 to 70,000 clones; about four fifths were seen once. Alongside CTLA-4 blockade with ipilimumab, patients with chemo-refractory metastatic non-small-cell lung cancer received focal radiation. This CDR3 spans 12 amino acids. From germline, CDR1 is SGHRS and CDR2 YFSETQ. Trimming removed 4 bases from V and 4 bases from J, with 9 bases in between. These data originate in a study of radiotherapy plus CTLA-4 blockade in lung cancer. Study-wide background: Objective response rate was over 15%; disease control rate, around 30%.

The study, taken as a whole, reports: Blood-borne expansion of tumor-derived TCR clones followed radiotherapy plus ipilimumab. According to reports, early shifts in blood T cell clones, alongside interferon-beta, forecast response most accurately.

The material sequenced was peripheral blood, taken from a patient treated with radiotherapy plus ipilimumab. The source is a human donor with non-small cell lung cancer who had a partial response to radiotherapy plus ipilimumab. The chain combines TRBV5-1 with TRBJ2-7; D might be TRBD1 (6 bases). DNA of the CDR3: TGCGCCAGCAGCATACAGGGTTACGAGCAGTACTTC. Its translation: CASSIQGYEQYF.